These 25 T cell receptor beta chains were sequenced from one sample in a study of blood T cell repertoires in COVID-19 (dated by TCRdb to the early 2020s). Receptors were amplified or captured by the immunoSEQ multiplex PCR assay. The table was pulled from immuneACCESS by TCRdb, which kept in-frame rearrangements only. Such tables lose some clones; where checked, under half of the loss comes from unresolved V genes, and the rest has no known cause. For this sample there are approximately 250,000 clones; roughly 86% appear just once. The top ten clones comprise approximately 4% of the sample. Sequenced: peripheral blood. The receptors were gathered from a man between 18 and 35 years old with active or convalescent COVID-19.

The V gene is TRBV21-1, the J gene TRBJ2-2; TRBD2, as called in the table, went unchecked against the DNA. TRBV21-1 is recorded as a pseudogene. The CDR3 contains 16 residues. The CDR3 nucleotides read TGTGCCAGCAGCAAAAAAGGGCTAGCGGCCACCGGGGAGCTGTTTTTT. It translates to CASSKKGLAATGELFF.

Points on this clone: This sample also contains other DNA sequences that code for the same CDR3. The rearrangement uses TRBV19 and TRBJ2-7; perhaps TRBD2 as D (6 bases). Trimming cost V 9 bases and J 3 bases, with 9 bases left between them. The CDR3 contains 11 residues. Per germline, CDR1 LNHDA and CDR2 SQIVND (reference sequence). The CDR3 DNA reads TGTGCCAGGGAGGGTAGCTACGAGCAGTACTTC. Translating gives CAREGSYEQYF.

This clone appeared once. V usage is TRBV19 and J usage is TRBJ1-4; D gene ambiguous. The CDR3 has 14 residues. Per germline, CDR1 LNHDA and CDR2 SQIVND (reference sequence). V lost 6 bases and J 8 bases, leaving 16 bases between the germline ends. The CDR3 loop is CASSFTPDPEKLFF. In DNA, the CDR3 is TGTGCCAGTAGCTTTACACCCGATCCAGAAAAACTGTTTTTT.

This CDR3 is CASRSRGYRVYEQYF. The DNA for the CDR3 is TGTGCCAGCAGATCGCGGGGCTACCGTGTCTACGAGCAGTACTTC. The genes are TRBV27 and TRBJ2-7; perhaps TRBD2 as D (6 bases). The CDR3 consists of 15 residues. Germline lookup yields CDR1 MNHEY and CDR2 SMNVEV (reference sequence). Trimming cost V 6 bases and J 3 bases, with 18 bases left between them.

The DNA for the CDR3 is TGTGCCAGCAGCACTCCGGAGGTGGGTTCACCCCTCCACTTT. This translates into CASSTPEVGSPLHF. V is TRBV13 and J is TRBJ1-6; D gene uncertain. The CDR3 has 14 residues. Trimming removed 5 bases from V and 9 bases from J, with 14 bases in between. CDR1 is PRHDT and CDR2 is FYEKMQ in the germline V gene (reference sequence).

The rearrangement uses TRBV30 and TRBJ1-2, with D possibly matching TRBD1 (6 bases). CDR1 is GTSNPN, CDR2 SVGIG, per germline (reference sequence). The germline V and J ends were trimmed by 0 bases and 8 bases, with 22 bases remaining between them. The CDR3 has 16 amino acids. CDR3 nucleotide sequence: TGTGCCTGGAGTGTACTACACTTACCAGGGGAGAGAGGCTACACCTTC. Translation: CAWSVLHLPGERGYTF.

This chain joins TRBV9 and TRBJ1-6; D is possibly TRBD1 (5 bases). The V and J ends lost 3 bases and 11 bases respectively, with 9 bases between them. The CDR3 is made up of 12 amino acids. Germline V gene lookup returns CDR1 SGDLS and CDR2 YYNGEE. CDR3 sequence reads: CASSDTGAPLHF. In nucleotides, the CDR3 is TGTGCCAGCAGCGACACAGGAGCACCCCTCCACTTT.

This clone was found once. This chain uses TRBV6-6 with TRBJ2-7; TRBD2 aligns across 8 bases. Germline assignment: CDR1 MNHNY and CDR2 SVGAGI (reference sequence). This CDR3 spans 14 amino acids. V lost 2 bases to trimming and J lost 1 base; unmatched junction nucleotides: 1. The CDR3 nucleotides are TGTGCCAGCAGTTACAGCGGGGGATCCTACGAGCAGTACTTC. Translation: CASSYSGGSYEQYF.

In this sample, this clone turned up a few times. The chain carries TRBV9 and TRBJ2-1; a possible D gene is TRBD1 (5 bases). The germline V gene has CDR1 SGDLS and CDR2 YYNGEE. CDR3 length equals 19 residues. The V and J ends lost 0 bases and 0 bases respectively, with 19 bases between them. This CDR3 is CASSVGVDSYISSYNEQFF. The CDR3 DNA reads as TGTGCCAGCAGCGTAGGGGTCGACAGCTACATTAGCTCCTACAATGAGCAGTTCTTC.

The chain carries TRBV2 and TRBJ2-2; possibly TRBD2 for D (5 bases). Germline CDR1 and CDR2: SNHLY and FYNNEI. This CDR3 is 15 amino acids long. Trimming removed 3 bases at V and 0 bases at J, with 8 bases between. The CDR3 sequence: CASSDWTSNTGELFF. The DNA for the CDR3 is TGTGCCAGCAGTGATTGGACTTCGAACACCGGGGAGCTGTTTTTT.

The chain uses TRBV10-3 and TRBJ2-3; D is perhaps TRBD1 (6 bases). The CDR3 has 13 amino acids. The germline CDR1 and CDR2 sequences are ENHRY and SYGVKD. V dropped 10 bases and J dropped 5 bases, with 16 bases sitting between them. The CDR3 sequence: CASTTGYGDTQYF. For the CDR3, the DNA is TGTGCCAGCACCACAGGGTACGGAGATACGCAGTATTTT.

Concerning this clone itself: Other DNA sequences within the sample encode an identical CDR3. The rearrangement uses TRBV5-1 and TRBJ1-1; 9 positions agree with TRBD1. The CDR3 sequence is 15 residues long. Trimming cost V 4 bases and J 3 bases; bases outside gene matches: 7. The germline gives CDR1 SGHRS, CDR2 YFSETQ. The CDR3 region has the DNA TGCGCCAGCAGCCCACAGGGGGCCGGGGACACTGAAGCTTTCTTT. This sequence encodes CASSPQGAGDTEAFF.

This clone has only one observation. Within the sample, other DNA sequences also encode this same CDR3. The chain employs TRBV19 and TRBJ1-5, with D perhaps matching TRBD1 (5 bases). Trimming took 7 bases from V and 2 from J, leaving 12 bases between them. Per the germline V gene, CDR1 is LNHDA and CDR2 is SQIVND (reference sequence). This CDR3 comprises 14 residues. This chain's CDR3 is CASTNGGGNQPQHF. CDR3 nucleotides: TGTGCCAGTACGAACGGGGGTGGCAATCAGCCCCAGCATTTT.

For the CDR3, the DNA is TGTGCCAGCAGTTTAAGTGGGGCAGGGGATGAAAAACTGTTTTTT. The encoded protein is CASSLSGAGDEKLFF. The chain uses TRBV28 and TRBJ1-4; D may be TRBD1 (6 bases). With 2 bases removed from V and 6 bases from J, the gap between germline ends came to 13 bases. Germline V gene sequence: CDR1 MDHEN, CDR2 SYDVKM. The length of the CDR3 is 15 residues. Complete variable domain (other parts from reference TRBV28 and TRBJ1-4): DVKVTQSSRYLVKRTGEKVFLECVQDMDHENMFWYRQDPGLGLRLIYFSYDVKMKEKGDIPEGYSVSREKKERFSLILESASTNQTSMYLCASSLSGAGDEKLFFGSGTQLSVL.

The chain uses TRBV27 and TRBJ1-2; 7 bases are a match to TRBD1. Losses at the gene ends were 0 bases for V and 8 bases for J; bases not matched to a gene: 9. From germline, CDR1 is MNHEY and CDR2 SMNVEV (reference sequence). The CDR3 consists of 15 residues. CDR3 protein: CASSLSRRGLLGYTF. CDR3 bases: TGTGCCAGCAGTTTATCCCGAAGGGGGCTCTTGGGCTACACCTTC.

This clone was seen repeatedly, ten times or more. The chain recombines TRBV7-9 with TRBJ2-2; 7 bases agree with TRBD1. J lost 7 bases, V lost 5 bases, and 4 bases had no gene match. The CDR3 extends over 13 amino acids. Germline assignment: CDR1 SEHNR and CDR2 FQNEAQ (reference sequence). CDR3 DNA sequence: TGTGCCAGCAGCCTGGGGACAGACGGGGAGCTGTTTTTT. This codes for CASSLGTDGELFF.

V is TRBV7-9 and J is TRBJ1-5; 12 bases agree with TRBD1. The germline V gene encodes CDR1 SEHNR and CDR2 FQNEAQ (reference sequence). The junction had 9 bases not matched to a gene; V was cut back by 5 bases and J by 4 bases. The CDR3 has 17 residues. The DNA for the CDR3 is TGTGCCAGCAGCCCCGGGACAGGGGGCTTTCGGAATCAGCCCCAGCATTTT. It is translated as CASSPGTGGFRNQPQHF.

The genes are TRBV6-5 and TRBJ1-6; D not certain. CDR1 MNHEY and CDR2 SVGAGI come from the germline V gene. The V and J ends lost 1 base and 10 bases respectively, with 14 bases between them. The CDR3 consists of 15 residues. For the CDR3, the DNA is TGTGCCAGCAGTTACTGGTCGGGTTACAACTCACCCCTCCACTTT. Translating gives CASSYWSGYNSPLHF.

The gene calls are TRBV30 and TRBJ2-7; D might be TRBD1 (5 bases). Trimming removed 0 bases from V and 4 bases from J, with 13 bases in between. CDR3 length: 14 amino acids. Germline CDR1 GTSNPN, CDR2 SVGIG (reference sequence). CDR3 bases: TGTGCCTGGAGTGTGCTGGGGCCTGGTTACGAGCAGTACTTC. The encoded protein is CAWSVLGPGYEQYF.

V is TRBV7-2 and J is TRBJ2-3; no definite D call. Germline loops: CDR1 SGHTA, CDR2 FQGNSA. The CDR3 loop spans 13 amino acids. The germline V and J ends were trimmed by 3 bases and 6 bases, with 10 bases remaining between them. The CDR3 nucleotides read TGTGCCAGCAGCTTTTCTCTCCCCGATACGCAGTATTTT. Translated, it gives CASSFSLPDTQYF.

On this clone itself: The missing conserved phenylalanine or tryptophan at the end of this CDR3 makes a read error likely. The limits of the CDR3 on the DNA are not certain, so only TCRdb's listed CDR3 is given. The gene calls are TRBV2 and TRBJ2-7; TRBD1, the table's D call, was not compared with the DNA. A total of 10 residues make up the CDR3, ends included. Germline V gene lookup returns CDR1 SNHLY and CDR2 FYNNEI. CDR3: CASSYRSLSQ.

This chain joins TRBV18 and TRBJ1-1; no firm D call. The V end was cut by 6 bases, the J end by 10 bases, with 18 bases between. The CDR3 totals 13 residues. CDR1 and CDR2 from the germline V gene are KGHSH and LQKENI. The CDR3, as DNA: TGTGCCAGCTCGTCGGGGAGGGTTGATTTAGCTTTCTTT. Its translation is CASSSGRVDLAFF.

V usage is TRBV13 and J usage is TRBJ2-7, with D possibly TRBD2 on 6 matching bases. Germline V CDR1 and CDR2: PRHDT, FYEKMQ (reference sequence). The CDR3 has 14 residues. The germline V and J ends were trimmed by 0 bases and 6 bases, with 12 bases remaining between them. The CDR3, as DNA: TGTGCCAGCAGCTTAGGGGCCCTAGCGTCCGAGCAGTACTTC. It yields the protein CASSLGALASEQYF. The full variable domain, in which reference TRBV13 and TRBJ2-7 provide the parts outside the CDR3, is AAGVIQSPRHLIKEKRETATLKCYPIPRHDTVYWYQQGPGQDPQFLISFYEKMQSDKGSIPDRFSAQQFSDYHSELNMSSLELGDSALYFCASSLGALASEQYFGPGTRLTVT.

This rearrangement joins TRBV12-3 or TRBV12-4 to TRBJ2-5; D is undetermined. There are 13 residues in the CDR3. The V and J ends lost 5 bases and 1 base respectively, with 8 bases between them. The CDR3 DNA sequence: TGTGCCAGCAGTCCCGGAGTCCAAGAGACCCAGTACTTC. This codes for CASSPGVQETQYF.

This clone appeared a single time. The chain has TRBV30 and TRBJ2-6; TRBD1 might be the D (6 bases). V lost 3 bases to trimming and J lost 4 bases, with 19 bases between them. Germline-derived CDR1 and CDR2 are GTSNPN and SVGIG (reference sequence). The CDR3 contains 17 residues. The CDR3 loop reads CAWRGPGDLVGANVLTF. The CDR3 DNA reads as TGTGCCTGGAGGGGGCCAGGGGATTTAGTGGGGGCCAACGTCCTGACTTTC.